Listed here are 26 T cell receptor beta chains from one sample, sequenced in a study of cytomegalovirus exposure and HLA in healthy donors. The PCR had 60 Vbeta and 13 Jbeta primers. Method: immunoSEQ multiplex PCR; TCRdb's copy keeps in-frame clones and lacks some. The sample has 150,000 to 200,000 clones; roughly 80% are singletons. Sequenced input: PBMCs. These receptors came from a woman younger than 35 in good health and CMV-seronegative.

In DNA, the CDR3 is TGTGCCAGCAGTTACTCGGGCGGACTAGCAGAGACCCAGTACTTC. Protein: CASSYSGGLAETQYF. J is TRBJ2-5 and V is TRBV6-6, with TRBD2 matching 8 bases. The CDR3 runs 15 residues. CDR1 is MNHNY and CDR2 is SVGAGI in the germline V gene (reference sequence). The J segment lost 4 bases and the V segment lost 0 bases, leaving 4 bases of the junction unmatched.

The rearrangement joins TRBV19 to TRBJ1-4; D is possibly TRBD1 (5 bases). Germline V gene lookup returns CDR1 LNHDA and CDR2 SQIVND (reference sequence). V lost 4 bases, J lost 2 bases, and 26 bases lay in between. CDR3 length: 20 residues. CDR3 in DNA: TGTGCCAGTAGTAAGTGGGGCATGCGGGGCTTAGACTCGACTAATGAAAAACTGTTTTTT. It yields the protein CASSKWGMRGLDSTNEKLFF. Complete variable domain (other parts from reference TRBV19 and TRBJ1-4): DGGITQSPKYLFRKEGQNVTLSCEQNLNHDAMYWYRQDPGQGLRLIYYSQIVNDFQKGDIAEGYSVSREKKESFPLTVTSAQKNPTAFYLCASSKWGMRGLDSTNEKLFFGSGTQLSVL.

V is TRBV4-3 and J is TRBJ1-1; the D gene is possibly TRBD1 (5 bases). The germline V gene encodes CDR1 LGHNA and CDR2 YSLEER. V lost 1 base to trimming and J lost 4 bases, with 10 bases between them. The CDR3 is 14 amino acids. The CDR3 nucleotides are TGCGCCAGCAGCCAAGCGGCAGGGTTCACTGAAGCTTTCTTT. Encoded protein: CASSQAAGFTEAFF.

The chain employs TRBV28 and TRBJ1-5, with 8 positions matching TRBD1. The J segment lost 7 bases and the V segment lost 7 bases, leaving 18 bases of the junction unmatched. The germline V gene encodes CDR1 MDHEN and CDR2 SYDVKM. The CDR3 runs 17 residues. CDR3 sequence: CASTLGRSQGARQPQHF. CDR3 sequence (DNA): TGTGCCAGCACCTTAGGGCGTTCGCAGGGGGCGAGGCAGCCCCAGCATTTT.

The rearrangement links TRBV18 to TRBJ1-1; maybe TRBD1 (5 bases). Germline loops: CDR1 KGHSH, CDR2 LQKENI. V was clipped by 5 bases and J by 1 base, with 8 bases between them. The CDR3 spans 13 residues. CDR3 sequence: CASSSDKNTEAFF. The CDR3 nucleotides read TGTGCCAGCTCATCGGACAAGAACACTGAAGCTTTCTTT.

The V gene is TRBV25-1, the J gene TRBJ2-5; D is unclear. CDR1 and CDR2 (germline): MGHDK, SYGVNS. With 5 bases removed from V and 3 bases from J, the gap between germline ends came to 10 bases. This CDR3 region has 13 residues. The CDR3 DNA reads as TGTGCCAGCAGTTTGGCGGCCGAAGAGACCCAGTACTTC. The encoded protein is CASSLAAEETQYF.

This clone has just a few counts. The chain has TRBV9 and TRBJ1-4; D call uncertain. The CDR3 loop spans 16 amino acids. Trimming pared 0 bases from V and 0 bases from J, leaving 9 bases between. Germline assignment: CDR1 SGDLS and CDR2 YYNGEE. CDR3: CASSVGHSATNEKLFF. The CDR3 DNA reads TGTGCCAGCAGCGTAGGTCACAGTGCAACTAATGAAAAACTGTTTTTT.

V and J are TRBV7-9 and TRBJ1-1; D remains ambiguous. The ends were cut back, 5 bases at V and 5 bases at J, with 12 bases in the middle. Per the germline V gene, CDR1 is SEHNR and CDR2 is FQNEAQ (reference sequence). CDR3 length: 13 amino acids. For the CDR3, the DNA is TGTGCCAGCAGCGTGGGCCCCGTTACTGAAGCTTTCTTT. Protein: CASSVGPVTEAFF. Supplemented by reference TRBV7-9 and TRBJ1-1, the full variable domain reads DTGVSQNPRHKITKRGQNVTFRCDPISEHNRLYWYRQTLGQGPEFLTYFQNEAQLEKSRLLSDRFSAERPKGSFSTLEIQRTEQGDSAMYLCASSVGPVTEAFFGQGTRLTVV.

The chain carries TRBV29-1 and TRBJ2-5; 8 nucleotides agree with TRBD1. Germline V CDR1 and CDR2: SQVTM, ANQGSEA. The V gene end was trimmed by 6 bases and the J gene end by 2 bases; junction bases not matched to a gene: 5. This CDR3 region has 13 residues. The CDR3 loop is CSVETGEQETQYF. The DNA for the CDR3 is TGCAGCGTGGAGACAGGGGAGCAAGAGACCCAGTACTTC.

The chain uses TRBV15 and TRBJ2-1; D is possibly TRBD1 (5 bases). The CDR3 runs to 11 residues. V lost 10 bases and J 6 bases, leaving 10 bases between the germline ends. Germline V gene data show CDR1 as LNHNV and CDR2 as YYDKDF (reference sequence). The CDR3 protein is CAIRTLNEQFF. The CDR3 nucleotides read TGTGCCATCAGGACACTCAATGAGCAGTTCTTC.

V gene TRBV7-9 combines with J gene TRBJ2-1; 8 nucleotides align to TRBD2. Germline CDR1 SEHNR, CDR2 FQNEAQ (reference sequence). V shed 5 bases, J shed 4 bases, and the junction held 7 bases outside the gene matches. The CDR3 extends over 15 amino acids. The CDR3 DNA is TGTGCCAGCAGCGCCTTACTAGCGGCTTACAATGAGCAGTTCTTC. Its translation: CASSALLAAYNEQFF.

This clone was detected only once. The rearrangement uses TRBV27 and TRBJ1-2, with TRBD1 matching over 7 bases. With V trimmed by 6 bases and J by 2 bases, 6 bases remained unmatched. The CDR3 extends over 14 amino acids. The germline V gene has CDR1 MNHEY and CDR2 SMNVEV (reference sequence). CDR3 region: CASSPIGGNYGYTF. The CDR3 DNA is TGTGCCAGCAGCCCCATAGGGGGCAACTATGGCTACACCTTC.

This rearrangement joins TRBV9 to TRBJ1-4, with a tentative D call TRBD1 (5 bases). V shed 0 bases and J shed 0 bases, with 12 bases lying between them. Germline V gene sequence: CDR1 SGDLS, CDR2 YYNGEE. This CDR3 region has 17 residues. The CDR3 is CASSVGGTVATNEKLFF. The CDR3 region has the DNA TGTGCCAGCAGCGTAGGCGGGACGGTGGCAACTAATGAAAAACTGTTTTTT.

This clone was picked up a small number of times. The chain is built from TRBV9 and TRBJ1-4, with a possible D match to TRBD1 (6 bases). CDR3 length: 11 amino acids. V lost 5 bases and J 7 bases, leaving 6 bases between the germline ends. Germline assignment: CDR1 SGDLS and CDR2 YYNGEE. The CDR3 spells CASRDSEKLFF. In DNA form, the CDR3 reads TGTGCCAGCAGGGACAGTGAAAAACTGTTTTTT.

The rearrangement uses TRBV7-2 and TRBJ2-7, with 12 positions matching TRBD2. The junction had 14 bases not matched to a gene; V was cut back by 6 bases and J by 2 bases. Looked up from germline, CDR1 is SGHTA and CDR2 is FQGNSA. The CDR3 has 18 residues. The CDR3 nucleotides are TGTGCCAGCAGTCGGTCCACTTCGACTAGCGGGGGACCCTACGAGCAGTACTTC. Translated, it gives CASSRSTSTSGGPYEQYF.

V is TRBV9 and J is TRBJ2-5, with D perhaps TRBD1 (7 bases). Trimming removed 0 bases from V and 4 bases from J, with 10 bases in between. This CDR3 is 14 amino acids long. Germline values: CDR1 SGDLS, CDR2 YYNGEE. The CDR3 spells CASSVAQGGETQYF. The CDR3 nucleotides read TGTGCCAGCAGCGTAGCCCAGGGGGGAGAGACCCAGTACTTC.

Many counts were recorded for this clone. CDR3 region: CASSSAGTVNEQFF. CDR3 nucleotides: TGTGCCAGCAGTTCAGCCGGGACAGTCAATGAGCAGTTCTTC. This chain uses TRBV6-5 with TRBJ2-1; 7 positions agree with TRBD1. V dropped 4 bases and J dropped 6; count of bases not matched to a gene: 6. The germline CDR1 and CDR2 sequences are MNHEY and SVGAGI. The CDR3 sequence is 14 residues long.

The J gene is TRBJ2-5, the V gene TRBV19, with a possible D match to TRBD1 (6 bases). This CDR3 is 17 amino acids long. V was pared by 3 bases and J by 1 base, with 18 bases between. Looked up from germline, CDR1 is LNHDA and CDR2 is SQIVND (reference sequence). Here the CDR3 DNA reads TGTGCCAGTAGTATTTCCCGCAGGGGTGCCGGCCAAGAGACCCAGTACTTC. Its protein is CASSISRRGAGQETQYF.

The chain carries TRBV10-1 and TRBJ2-7, with D perhaps TRBD1 (6 bases). CDR1 is WNHNN, CDR2 SYGVQD, per germline (reference sequence). This CDR3 spans 14 amino acids. V gave up 2 bases and J gave up 6 bases, with 14 bases separating them. CDR3 nucleotides: TGCGCCAGCAGTGAGAACCCGGACAGCGGCGAGCAGTACGTC. Translation gives CASSENPDSGEQYV.

The genes are TRBV28 and TRBJ1-2, with 7 bases that match TRBD1. Losses at the gene ends were 6 bases for V and 7 bases for J; bases not matched to a gene: 14. The germline gives CDR1 MDHEN, CDR2 SYDVKM. CDR3 length: 15 amino acids. The CDR3 DNA is TGTGCCAGCAGATACCCGGGACAGAGGCGCACTGGCTACACCTTC. This translates into CASRYPGQRRTGYTF.

The chain combines TRBV29-1 with TRBJ1-5, with D uncertain. Germline-derived CDR1 and CDR2 are SQVTM and ANQGSEA. This CDR3 spans 13 amino acids. V was clipped by 0 bases and J by 10 bases, with 13 bases between them. CDR3 in amino acids: CSVEDGPGRPQHF. The CDR3 nucleotides are TGCAGCGTTGAAGATGGGCCAGGTAGACCCCAGCATTTT.

This clone was counted a few times. The chain couples TRBV6-5 to TRBJ1-1; 7 bases are shared with TRBD1. CDR1 and CDR2 from the germline V gene are MNHEY and SVGAGI. The CDR3 sequence is 13 residues long. Germline trimming cut 5 bases from V and 8 bases from J; bases unmatched to any gene: 8. CDR3 protein: CASSAGQAGEAFF. The CDR3 DNA reads as TGTGCCAGCAGTGCCGGACAGGCGGGAGAAGCTTTCTTT.

This chain links TRBV2 with TRBJ1-2; D is ambiguous. Trimming pared 7 bases from V and 4 bases from J, leaving 10 bases between. CDR3 length: 12 residues. Per the germline V gene, CDR1 is SNHLY and CDR2 is FYNNEI. CDR3 DNA sequence: TGTGCCAGCAAGCCGGCGGGCTATGGCTACACCTTC. Amino acids: CASKPAGYGYTF. The whole variable domain, filled in from reference TRBV2 and TRBJ1-2, reads EPEVTQTPSHQVTQMGQEVILRCVPISNHLYFYWYRQILGQKVEFLVSFYNNEISEKSEIFDDQFSVERPDGSNFTLKIRSTKLEDSAMYFCASKPAGYGYTFGSGTRLTVV.

This clone has more than one count but fewer than ten. The CDR3 protein is CASSEYGATLEKLFF. The DNA of the CDR3 is TGTGCCAGCAGTGAATATGGGGCTACCCTTGAAAAACTGTTTTTT. The chain carries TRBV25-1 and TRBJ1-4; D is perhaps TRBD1 (5 bases). The CDR3 runs to 15 residues. The V end was cut by 0 bases, the J end by 7 bases, with 12 bases between. Looked up from germline, CDR1 is MGHDK and CDR2 is SYGVNS.

The chain's CDR3 is CASSLSAGVGTGELFF. The CDR3 coding sequence is TGTGCCAGCAGCTTATCAGCGGGAGTGGGGACCGGGGAGCTGTTTTTT. The chain employs TRBV7-9 and TRBJ2-2; 8 bases match TRBD2. Looked up from germline, CDR1 is SEHNR and CDR2 is FQNEAQ (reference sequence). This CDR3 is built from 16 residues. The V segment lost 2 bases and the J segment 5 bases; nucleotides outside the gene matches: 7.

Note on this clone: Within the sample, other DNA sequences also encode this same CDR3. The V and J genes are TRBV10-2 and TRBJ2-4, with TRBD1 identical over 7 bases. V lost 5 bases and J lost 0; bases outside the gene matches: 7. The germline V gene encodes CDR1 WSHSY and CDR2 SAAADI. CDR3 length: 16 amino acids. The CDR3 reads CASSSRQGLAKNIQYF. CDR3 nucleotide sequence: TGCGCCAGCAGTTCACGACAGGGCCTAGCCAAAAACATTCAGTACTTC.